The text below deals with one T cell receptor beta chain. These data originate in a study of blood T cell repertoires in COVID-19. Whole-study context: Sample material is recorded as cDNA or gDNA derived from T cells, B-cell-depleted T cells, or PBMCs.

Germline V lookup: CDR1 MNHNS, CDR2 SASEGT. V was clipped by 2 bases and J by 8 bases, with 15 bases between them. This CDR3 comprises 14 residues. In the original processing: Amplification of reference gene primers was used by the study to estimate nucleated cell counts. The assay was immunoSEQ multiplex PCR, and TCRdb's table has in-frame clones only and misses some. Clonal size and the V and J genes are those of that table, whereas D and trimming came from the DNA. The sample yields some 58,000 clones, 70% to 90% seen once. The clonotype originates from a man aged 55 to 70 with COVID-19, enrolled during active disease. Sequenced material: peripheral blood. The rearrangement joins TRBV6-1 to TRBJ1-1; D is unclear. The CDR3 DNA is TGTGCCAGCAGTGAACTTCAACAGATTGGAGAAGCTTTCTTT. This translates into CASSELQQIGEAFF.